This TCR beta chain stems from a study of T cells in Graves' hyperthyroidism and ophthalmopathy. This clonotype is classed as medium-sized (0.01 to 0.1%). RNA transcripts yielded amplified TCR beta CDR3 regions. In the first-round RT-PCR of the TCR CDR3, the HTBI primer set was used. One entry per CDR3 protein results from TCRdb running MiXCR on the multiplex PCR reads. This table has 45,000 or so distinct CDR3 sequences, over 45% appearing once. The V and J ends lost 2 bases and 0 bases respectively, with 5 bases between them. From germline, CDR1 is ENHRY and CDR2 SYGVKD. The length of the CDR3 is 15 residues. Disease duration under 2 months; hyperthyroidism patients were aged 18 to 65. Each diagnosis drew on symptoms, thyroxine, TRAb, thyroid ultrasound and orbital computed tomography findings.

Sequences were obtained from peripheral blood or thyroid tissue (not recorded which). The sequence was obtained from a woman aged 50 to 60 with Graves' hyperthyroidism. This chain links TRBV10-3 with TRBJ1-6; D is ambiguous. CDR3 loop: CAISELSSYNSPLHF. For the CDR3, the DNA is TGTGCCATCAGTGAGCTGAGCTCCTATAATTCACCCCTCCACTTT.